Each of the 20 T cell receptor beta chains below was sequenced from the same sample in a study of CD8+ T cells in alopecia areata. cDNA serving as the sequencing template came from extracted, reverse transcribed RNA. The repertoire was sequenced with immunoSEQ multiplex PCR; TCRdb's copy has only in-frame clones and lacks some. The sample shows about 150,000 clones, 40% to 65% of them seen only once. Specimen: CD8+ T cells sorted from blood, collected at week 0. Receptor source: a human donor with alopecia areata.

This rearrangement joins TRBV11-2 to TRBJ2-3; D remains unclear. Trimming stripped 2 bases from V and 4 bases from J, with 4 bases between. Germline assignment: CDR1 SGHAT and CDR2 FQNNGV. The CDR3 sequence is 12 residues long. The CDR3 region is CASSLISDTQYF. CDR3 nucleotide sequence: TGTGCCAGCAGCTTAATCTCAGATACGCAGTATTTT.

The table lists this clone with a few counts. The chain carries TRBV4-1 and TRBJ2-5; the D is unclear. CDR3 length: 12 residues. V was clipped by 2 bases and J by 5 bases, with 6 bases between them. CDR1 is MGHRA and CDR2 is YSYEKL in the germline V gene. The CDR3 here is CASSQNGETQYF. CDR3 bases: TGCGCCAGCAGCCAAAATGGGGAGACCCAGTACTTC.

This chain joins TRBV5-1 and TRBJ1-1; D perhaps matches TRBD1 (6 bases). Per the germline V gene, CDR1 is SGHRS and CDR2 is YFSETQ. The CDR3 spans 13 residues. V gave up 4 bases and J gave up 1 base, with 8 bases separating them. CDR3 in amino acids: CASSPGQNTEAFF. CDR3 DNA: TGCGCCAGCAGCCCGGGACAGAACACTGAAGCTTTCTTT. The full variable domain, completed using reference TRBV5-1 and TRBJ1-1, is KAGVTQTPRYLIKTRGQQVTLSCSPISGHRSVSWYQQTPGQGLQFLFEYFSETQRNKGNFPGRFSGRQFSNSRSEMNVSTLELGDSALYLCASSPGQNTEAFFGQGTRLTVV.

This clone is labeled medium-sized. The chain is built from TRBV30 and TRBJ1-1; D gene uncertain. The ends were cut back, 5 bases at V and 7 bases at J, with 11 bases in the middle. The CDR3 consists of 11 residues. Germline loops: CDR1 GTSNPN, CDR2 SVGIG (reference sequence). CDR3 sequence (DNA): TGTGCCTGGGGGGAGGAAAGTGAAGCTTTCTTT. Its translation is CAWGEESEAFF.

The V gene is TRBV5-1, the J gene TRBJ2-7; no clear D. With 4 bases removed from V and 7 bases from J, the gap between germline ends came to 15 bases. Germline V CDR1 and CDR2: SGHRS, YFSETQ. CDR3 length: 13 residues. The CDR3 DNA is TGCGCCAGCAGCCCGGCCCCAGATGGAGAGCAGTACTTC. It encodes CASSPAPDGEQYF.

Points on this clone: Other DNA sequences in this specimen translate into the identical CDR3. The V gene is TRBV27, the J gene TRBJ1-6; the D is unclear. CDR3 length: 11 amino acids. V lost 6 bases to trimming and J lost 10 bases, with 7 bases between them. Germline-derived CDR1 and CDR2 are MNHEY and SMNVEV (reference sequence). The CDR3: CASSSGSPLHF. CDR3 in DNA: TGTGCCAGCAGCTCGGGGTCACCCCTCCACTTT.

The CDR3 is CASSMVPLRGNEQFF. The CDR3 DNA follows: TGTGCCAGTAGTATGGTCCCCTTAAGGGGCAATGAGCAGTTCTTC. The chain employs TRBV19 and TRBJ2-1; D is possibly TRBD1 (5 bases). Germline CDR1 LNHDA, CDR2 SQIVND (reference sequence). The V and J ends lost 3 bases and 6 bases respectively, with 15 bases between them. The length of the CDR3 is 15 residues.

CDR3 sequence reads: CNVAGQGETEAFF. In nucleotides, the CDR3 is TGCAACGTGGCGGGGCAGGGGGAGACTGAAGCTTTCTTT. The chain is built from TRBV29-1 and TRBJ1-1; 7 bases map to TRBD1. CDR3 length: 13 residues. Germline CDR1 and CDR2: SQVTM and ANQGSEA.

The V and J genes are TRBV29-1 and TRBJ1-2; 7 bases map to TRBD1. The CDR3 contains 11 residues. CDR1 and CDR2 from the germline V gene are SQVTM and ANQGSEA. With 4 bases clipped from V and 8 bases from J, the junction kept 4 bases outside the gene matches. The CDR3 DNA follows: TGCAGCGTTGGACAGGGCAGAGGCTACACCTTC. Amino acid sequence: CSVGQGRGYTF.

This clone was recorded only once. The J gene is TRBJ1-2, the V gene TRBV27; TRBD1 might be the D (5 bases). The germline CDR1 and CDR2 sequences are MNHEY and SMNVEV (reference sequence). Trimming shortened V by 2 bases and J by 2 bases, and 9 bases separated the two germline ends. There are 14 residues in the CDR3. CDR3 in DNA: TGTGCCAGCAGTTTAGGGGCAGGGAACTATGGCTACACCTTC. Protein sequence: CASSLGAGNYGYTF.

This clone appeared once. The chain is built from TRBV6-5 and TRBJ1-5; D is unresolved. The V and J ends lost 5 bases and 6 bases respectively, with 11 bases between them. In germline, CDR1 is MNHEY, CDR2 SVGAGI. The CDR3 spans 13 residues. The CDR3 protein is CASSTGPSQPQHF. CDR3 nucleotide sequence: TGTGCCAGCAGTACGGGCCCCAGTCAGCCCCAGCATTTT.

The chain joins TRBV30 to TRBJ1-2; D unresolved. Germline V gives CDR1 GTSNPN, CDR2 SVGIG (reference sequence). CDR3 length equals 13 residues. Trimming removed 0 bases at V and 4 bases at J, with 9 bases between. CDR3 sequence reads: CAWSVASFYGYTF. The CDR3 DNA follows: TGTGCCTGGAGTGTGGCGTCTTTCTATGGCTACACCTTC.

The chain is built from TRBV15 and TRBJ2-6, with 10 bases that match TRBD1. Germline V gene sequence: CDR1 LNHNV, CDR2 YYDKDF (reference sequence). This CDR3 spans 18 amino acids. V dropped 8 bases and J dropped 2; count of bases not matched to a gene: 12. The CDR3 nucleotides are TGTGCCACCCGACGTCTGGACAGGGGGATAGCTGGGGCCAACGTCCTGACTTTC. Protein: CATRRLDRGIAGANVLTF.

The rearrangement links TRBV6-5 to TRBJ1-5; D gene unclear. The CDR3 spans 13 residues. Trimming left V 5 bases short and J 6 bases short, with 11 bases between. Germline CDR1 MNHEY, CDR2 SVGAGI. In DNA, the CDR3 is TGTGCCAGCAGTAACGGGTTAGGTCAGCCCCAGCATTTT. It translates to CASSNGLGQPQHF.

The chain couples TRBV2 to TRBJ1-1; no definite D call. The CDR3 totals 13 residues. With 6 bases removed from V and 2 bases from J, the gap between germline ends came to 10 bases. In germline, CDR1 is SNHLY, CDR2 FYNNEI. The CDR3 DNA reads TGTGCCAGCAGGGAGGGTCTAAACACTGAAGCTTTCTTT. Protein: CASREGLNTEAFF.

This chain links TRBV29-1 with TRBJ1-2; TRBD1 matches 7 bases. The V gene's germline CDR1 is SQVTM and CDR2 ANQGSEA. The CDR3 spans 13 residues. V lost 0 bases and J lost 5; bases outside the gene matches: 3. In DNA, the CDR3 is TGCAGCGTTGAAGATCAGGGACAGTATGGCTACACCTTC. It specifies CSVEDQGQYGYTF.

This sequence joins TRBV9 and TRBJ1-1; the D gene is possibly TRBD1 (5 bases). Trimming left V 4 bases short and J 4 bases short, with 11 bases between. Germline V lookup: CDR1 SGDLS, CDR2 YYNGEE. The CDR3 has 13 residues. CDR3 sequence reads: CASSPVQGTEAFF. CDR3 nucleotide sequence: TGTGCCAGCAGCCCGGTGCAGGGCACTGAAGCTTTCTTT.

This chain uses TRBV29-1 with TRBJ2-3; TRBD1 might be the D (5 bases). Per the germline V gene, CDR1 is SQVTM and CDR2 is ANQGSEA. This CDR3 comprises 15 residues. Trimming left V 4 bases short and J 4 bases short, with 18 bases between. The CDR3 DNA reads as TGCAGCGTTGTAGAAGACAGCGAAAGATCAGATACGCAGTATTTT. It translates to CSVVEDSERSDTQYF.

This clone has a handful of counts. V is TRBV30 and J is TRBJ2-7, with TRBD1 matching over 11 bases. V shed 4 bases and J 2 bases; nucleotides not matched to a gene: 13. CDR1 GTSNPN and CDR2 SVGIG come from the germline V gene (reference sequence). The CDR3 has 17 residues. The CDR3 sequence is CAWKKWADRGPAYEQYF. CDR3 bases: TGTGCCTGGAAAAAATGGGCGGACAGGGGGCCCGCCTACGAGCAGTACTTC.

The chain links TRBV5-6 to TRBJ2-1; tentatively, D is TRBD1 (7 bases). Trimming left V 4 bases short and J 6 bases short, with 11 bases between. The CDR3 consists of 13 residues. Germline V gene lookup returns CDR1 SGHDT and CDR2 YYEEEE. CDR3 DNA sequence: TGTGCCAGCAGCCGGGGGACAGTCAATGAGCAGTTCTTC. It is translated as CASSRGTVNEQFF.